This T cell receptor beta chain stems from a study of identical twins. Deletions cut 4 bases from V and 3 bases from J, with 13 bases between. The CDR3 has 14 amino acids. The germline V gene encodes CDR1 SGDLS and CDR2 YYNGEE. TCRdb processed the 5' RACE reads anew with MiXCR; each CDR3 protein has one entry. The data contain roughly 770,000 distinct CDR3 sequences, approximately 18% of them singletons. This clonotype occurred once. This sample was shared with a second study, whose subject was T cells expressing NK-cell markers.

This chain links TRBV9 with TRBJ1-2; tentatively, D is TRBD1 (5 bases). The material sequenced was PBMCs. The sequence derives from a young woman in good health. The CDR3 bases are TGTGCCAGCAGCCCACGGGGACCGGACTATGGCTACACCTTC. This codes for CASSPRGPDYGYTF.